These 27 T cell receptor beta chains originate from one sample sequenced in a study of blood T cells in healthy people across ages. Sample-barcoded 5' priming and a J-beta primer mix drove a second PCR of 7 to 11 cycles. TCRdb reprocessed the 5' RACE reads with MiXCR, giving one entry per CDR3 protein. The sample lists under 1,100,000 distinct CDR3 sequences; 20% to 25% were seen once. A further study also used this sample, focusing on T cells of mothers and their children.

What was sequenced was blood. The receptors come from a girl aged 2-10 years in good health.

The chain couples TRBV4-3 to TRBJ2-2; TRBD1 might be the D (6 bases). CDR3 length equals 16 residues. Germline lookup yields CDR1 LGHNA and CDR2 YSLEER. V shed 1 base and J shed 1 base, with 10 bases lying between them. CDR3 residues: CASSQGRTENTGELFF. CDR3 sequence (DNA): TGCGCCAGCAGCCAAGGGCGGACAGAGAACACCGGGGAGCTGTTTTTT.

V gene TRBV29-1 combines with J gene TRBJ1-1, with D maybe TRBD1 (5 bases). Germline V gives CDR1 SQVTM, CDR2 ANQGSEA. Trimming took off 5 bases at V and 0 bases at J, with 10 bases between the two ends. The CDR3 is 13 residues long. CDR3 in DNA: TGCAGCGTTTCCGGGACTATGAACACTGAAGCTTTCTTT. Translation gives CSVSGTMNTEAFF.

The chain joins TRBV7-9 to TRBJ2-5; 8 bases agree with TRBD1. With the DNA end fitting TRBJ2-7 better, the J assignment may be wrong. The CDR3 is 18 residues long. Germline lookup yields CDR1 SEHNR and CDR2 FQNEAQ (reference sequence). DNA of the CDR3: TGTGCCAGCAGCAAGGGACGGGGACAGGCTGAATTCTTTTACGAGCAGTACTTC. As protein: CASSKGRGQAEFFYEQYF.

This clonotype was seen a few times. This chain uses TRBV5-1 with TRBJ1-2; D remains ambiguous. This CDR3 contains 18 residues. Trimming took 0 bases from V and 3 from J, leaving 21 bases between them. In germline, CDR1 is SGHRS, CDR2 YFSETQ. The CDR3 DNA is TGCGCCAGCAGCTTGGCCGAGTTGGGCACCGCCCATCACTATGGCTACACCTTC. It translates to CASSLAELGTAHHYGYTF.

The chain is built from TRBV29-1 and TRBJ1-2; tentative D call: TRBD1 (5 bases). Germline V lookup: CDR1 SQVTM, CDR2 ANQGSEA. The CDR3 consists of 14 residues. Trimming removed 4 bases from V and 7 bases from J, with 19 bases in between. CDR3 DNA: TGCAGCGTTGTGATAGAGGCAGGGTTAGGTGGCTACACCTTC. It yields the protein CSVVIEAGLGGYTF.

The CDR3 DNA sequence: TGCAGCGTATACTCAGGGGGCCTCTCTGGAAACACCATATATTTT. This encodes CSVYSGGLSGNTIYF. J is TRBJ1-3 and V is TRBV29-1; the match to TRBD1 covers 8 bases. This CDR3 spans 15 amino acids. Trimming took 6 bases from V and 0 from J; bases not matched to a gene: 7. CDR1 is SQVTM, CDR2 ANQGSEA, per germline.

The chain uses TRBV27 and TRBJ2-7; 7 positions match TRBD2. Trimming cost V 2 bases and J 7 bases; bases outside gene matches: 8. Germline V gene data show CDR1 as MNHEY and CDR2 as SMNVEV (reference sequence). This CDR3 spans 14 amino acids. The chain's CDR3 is CASSLKTSITEQYF. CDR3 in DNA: TGTGCCAGCAGTTTAAAGACTAGCATTACAGAGCAGTACTTC.

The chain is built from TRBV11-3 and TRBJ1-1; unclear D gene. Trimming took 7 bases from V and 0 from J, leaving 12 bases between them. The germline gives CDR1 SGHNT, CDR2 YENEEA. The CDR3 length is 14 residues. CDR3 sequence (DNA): TGTGCCAGCACCTCAAGGATGATGAACACTGAAGCTTTCTTT. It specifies CASTSRMMNTEAFF.

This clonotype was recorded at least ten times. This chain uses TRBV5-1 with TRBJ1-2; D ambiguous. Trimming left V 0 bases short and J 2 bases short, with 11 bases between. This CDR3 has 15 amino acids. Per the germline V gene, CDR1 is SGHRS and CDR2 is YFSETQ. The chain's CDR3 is CASSLVLGWNYGYTF. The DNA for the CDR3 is TGCGCCAGCAGCTTGGTCTTAGGGTGGAACTATGGCTACACCTTC.

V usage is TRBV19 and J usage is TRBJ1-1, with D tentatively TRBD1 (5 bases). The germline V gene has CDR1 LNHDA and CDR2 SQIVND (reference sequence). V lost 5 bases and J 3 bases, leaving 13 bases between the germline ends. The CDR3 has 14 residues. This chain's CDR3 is CASSSQGVHTEAFF. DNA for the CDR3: TGTGCCAGTAGTTCGCAGGGAGTACACACTGAAGCTTTCTTT. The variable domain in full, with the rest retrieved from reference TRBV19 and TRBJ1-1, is DGGITQSPKYLFRKEGQNVTLSCEQNLNHDAMYWYRQDPGQGLRLIYYSQIVNDFQKGDIAEGYSVSREKKESFPLTVTSAQKNPTAFYLCASSSQGVHTEAFFGQGTRLTVV.

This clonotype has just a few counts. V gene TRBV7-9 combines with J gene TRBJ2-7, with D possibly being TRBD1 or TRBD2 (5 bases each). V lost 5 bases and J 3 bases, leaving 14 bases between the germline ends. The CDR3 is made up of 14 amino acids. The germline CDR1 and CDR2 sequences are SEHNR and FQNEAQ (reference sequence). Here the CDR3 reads CASSERDARYEQYF. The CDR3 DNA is TGTGCCAGCAGCGAAAGGGACGCGCGCTACGAGCAGTACTTC. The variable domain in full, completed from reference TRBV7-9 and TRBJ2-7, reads DTGVSQNPRHKITKRGQNVTFRCDPISEHNRLYWYRQTLGQGPEFLTYFQNEAQLEKSRLLSDRFSAERPKGSFSTLEIQRTEQGDSAMYLCASSERDARYEQYFGPGTRLTVT.

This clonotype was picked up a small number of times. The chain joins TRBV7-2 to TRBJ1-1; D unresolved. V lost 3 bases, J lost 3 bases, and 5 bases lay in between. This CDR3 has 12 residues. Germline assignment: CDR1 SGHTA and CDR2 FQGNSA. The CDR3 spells CASSFGYTEAFF. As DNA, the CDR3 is TGTGCCAGCAGCTTTGGATACACTGAAGCTTTCTTT.

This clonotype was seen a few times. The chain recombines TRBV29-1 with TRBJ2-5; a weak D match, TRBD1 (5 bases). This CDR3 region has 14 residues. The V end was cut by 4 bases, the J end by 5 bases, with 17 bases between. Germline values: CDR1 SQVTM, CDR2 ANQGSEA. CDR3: CSVAPPTVRETQYF. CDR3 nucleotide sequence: TGCAGCGTTGCCCCACCGACAGTGCGGGAGACCCAGTACTTC.

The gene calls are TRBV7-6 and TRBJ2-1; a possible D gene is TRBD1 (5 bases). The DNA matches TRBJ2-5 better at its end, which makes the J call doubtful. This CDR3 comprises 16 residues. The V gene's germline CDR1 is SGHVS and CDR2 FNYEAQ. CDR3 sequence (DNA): TGTGCCAGCAGCCTCAGAGACAGATACCCCCTTTGGGCCCAGTACTTC. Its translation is CASSLRDRYPLWAQYF.

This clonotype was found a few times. CDR3 amino acids: CSVEKGVNTGELFF. The DNA of the CDR3 is TGCAGCGTTGAAAAGGGGGTTAACACCGGGGAGCTGTTTTTT. V gene TRBV29-1 combines with J gene TRBJ2-2; D perhaps matches TRBD1 (6 bases). In germline, CDR1 is SQVTM, CDR2 ANQGSEA. The ends were cut back, 2 bases at V and 2 bases at J, with 9 bases in the middle. The length of the CDR3 is 14 residues.

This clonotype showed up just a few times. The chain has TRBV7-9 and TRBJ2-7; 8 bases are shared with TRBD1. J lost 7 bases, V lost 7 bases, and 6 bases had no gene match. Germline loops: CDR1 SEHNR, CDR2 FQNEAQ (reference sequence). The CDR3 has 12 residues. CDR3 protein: CASTGQGWEQYF. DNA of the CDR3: TGTGCCAGCACCGGACAGGGCTGGGAGCAGTACTTC.

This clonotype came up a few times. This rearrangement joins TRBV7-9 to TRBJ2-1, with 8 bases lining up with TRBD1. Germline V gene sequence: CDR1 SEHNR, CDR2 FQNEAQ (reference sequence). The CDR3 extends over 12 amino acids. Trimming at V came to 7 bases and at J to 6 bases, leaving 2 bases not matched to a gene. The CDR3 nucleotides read TGTGCCAGCACCGGGACAGGCAATGAGCAGTTCTTC. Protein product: CASTGTGNEQFF.

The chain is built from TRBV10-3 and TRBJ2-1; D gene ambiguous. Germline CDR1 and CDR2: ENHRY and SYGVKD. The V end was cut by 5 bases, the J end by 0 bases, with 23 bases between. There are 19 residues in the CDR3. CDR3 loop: CAISYIRKDEVSSYNEQFF. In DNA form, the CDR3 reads TGTGCCATCAGTTATATAAGGAAGGACGAGGTGAGCTCCTACAATGAGCAGTTCTTC.

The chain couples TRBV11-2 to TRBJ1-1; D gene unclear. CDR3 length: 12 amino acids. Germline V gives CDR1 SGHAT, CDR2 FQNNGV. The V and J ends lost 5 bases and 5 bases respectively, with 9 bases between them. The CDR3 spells CASSRTGTEAFF. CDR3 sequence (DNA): TGTGCCAGCAGCAGAACGGGTACTGAAGCTTTCTTT.

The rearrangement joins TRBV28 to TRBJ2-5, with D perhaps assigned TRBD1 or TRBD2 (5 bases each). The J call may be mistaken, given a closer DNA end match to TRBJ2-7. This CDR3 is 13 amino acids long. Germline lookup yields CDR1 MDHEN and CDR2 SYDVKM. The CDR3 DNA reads TGTGCCAGCAGTTCGGGGCACAGCTACGAGCAGTACTTC. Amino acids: CASSSGHSYEQYF.

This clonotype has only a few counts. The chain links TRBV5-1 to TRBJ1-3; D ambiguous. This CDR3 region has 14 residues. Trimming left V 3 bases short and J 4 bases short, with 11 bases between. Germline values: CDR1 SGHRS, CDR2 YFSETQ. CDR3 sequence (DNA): TGCGCCAGCAGCTCGGGAGATCGGGGAAACACCATATATTTT. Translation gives CASSSGDRGNTIYF.

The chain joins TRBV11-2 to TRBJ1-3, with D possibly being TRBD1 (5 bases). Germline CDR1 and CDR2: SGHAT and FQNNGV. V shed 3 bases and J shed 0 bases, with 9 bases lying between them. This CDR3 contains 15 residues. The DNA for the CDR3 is TGTGCCAGCAGCTTCCGGGGCGTCTCTGGAAACACCATATATTTT. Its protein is CASSFRGVSGNTIYF.

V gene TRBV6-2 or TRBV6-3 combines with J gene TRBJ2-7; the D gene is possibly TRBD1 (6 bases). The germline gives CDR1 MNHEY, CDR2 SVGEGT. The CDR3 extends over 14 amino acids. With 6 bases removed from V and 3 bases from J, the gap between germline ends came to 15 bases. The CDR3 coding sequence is TGTGCCAGCAGGGCCGGGACACCCTACTACGAGCAGTACTTC. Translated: CASRAGTPYYEQYF.

The CDR3 nucleotides read TGTGCCAGCAGTCTCAGGGGCTCCCGGGCGGGGGCCCCCTACGAGCAGTACTTC. It is translated as CASSLRGSRAGAPYEQYF. V and J are TRBV12-3 or TRBV12-4 and TRBJ2-7; maybe TRBD2 (7 bases). The CDR3 loop spans 18 amino acids. V lost 5 bases, J lost 2 bases, and 25 bases lay in between.

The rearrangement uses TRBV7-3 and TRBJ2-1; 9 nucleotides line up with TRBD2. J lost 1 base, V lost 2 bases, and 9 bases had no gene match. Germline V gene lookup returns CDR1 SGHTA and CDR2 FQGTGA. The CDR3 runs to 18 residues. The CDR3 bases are TGTGCCAGCAGCTTATACGGCGGGAGGGCAAGTTCCTACAATGAGCAGTTCTTC. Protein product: CASSLYGGRASSYNEQFF.

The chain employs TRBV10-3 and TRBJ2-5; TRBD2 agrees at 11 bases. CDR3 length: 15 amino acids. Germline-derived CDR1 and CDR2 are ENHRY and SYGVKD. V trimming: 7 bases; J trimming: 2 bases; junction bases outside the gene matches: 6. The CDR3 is CAIKKTSGEQETQYF. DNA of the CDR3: TGTGCCATCAAGAAGACTAGCGGGGAACAAGAGACCCAGTACTTC.

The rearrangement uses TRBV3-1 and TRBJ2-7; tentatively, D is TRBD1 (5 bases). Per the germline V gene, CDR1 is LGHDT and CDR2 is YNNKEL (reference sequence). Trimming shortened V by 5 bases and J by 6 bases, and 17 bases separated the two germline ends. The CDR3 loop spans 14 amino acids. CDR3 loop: CASSTGAGSPEQYF. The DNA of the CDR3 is TGTGCCAGCAGCACAGGTGCCGGGTCCCCCGAGCAGTACTTC.